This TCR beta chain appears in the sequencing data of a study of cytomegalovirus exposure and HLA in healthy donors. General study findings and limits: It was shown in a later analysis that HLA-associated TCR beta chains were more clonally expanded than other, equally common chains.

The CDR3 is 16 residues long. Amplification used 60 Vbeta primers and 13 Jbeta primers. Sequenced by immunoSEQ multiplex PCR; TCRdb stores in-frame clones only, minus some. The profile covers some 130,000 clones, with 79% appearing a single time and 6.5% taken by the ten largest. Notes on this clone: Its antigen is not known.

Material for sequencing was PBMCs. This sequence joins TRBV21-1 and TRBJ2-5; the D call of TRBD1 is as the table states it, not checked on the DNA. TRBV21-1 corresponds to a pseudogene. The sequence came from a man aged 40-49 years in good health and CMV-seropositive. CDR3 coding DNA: TGTGCCAGCAGCAAACCGGGACAGGGGAGTCAAGAGACCCAGTACTTC. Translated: CASSKPGQGSQETQYF.